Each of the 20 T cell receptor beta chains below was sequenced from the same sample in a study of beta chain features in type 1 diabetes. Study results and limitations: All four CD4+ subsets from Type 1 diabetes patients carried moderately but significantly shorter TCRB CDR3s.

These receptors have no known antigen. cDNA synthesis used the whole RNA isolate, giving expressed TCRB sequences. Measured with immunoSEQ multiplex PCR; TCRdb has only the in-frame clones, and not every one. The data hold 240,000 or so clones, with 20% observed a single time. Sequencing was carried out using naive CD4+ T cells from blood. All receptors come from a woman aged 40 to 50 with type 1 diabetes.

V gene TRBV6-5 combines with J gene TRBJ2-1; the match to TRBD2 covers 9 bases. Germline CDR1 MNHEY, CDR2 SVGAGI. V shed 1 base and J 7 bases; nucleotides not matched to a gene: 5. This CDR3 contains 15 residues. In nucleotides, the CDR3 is TGTGCCAGCAGTTACTGGGCGGGAGGGCCGAATGAGCAGTTCTTC. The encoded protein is CASSYWAGGPNEQFF.

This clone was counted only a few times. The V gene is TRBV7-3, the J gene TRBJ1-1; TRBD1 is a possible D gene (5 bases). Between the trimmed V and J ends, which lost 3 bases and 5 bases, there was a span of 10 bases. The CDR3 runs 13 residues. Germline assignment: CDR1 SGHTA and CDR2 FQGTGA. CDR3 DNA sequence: TGTGCCAGCAGCTTCGGGGGTTCGACTGAAGCTTTCTTT. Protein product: CASSFGGSTEAFF.

CDR3 sequence: CASSHSRNEQFF. The CDR3 DNA is TGTGCCAGCAGCCATTCGCGGAATGAGCAGTTCTTC. This chain joins TRBV7-8 and TRBJ2-1; unclear D gene. Between the trimmed V and J ends, which lost 5 bases and 7 bases, there was a span of 9 bases. CDR1 is SGHVS and CDR2 is FQNEAQ in the germline V gene. This CDR3 has 12 amino acids.

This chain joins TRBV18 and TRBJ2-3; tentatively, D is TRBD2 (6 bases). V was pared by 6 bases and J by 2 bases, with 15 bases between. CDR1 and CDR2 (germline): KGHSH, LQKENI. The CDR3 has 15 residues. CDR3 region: CASSPGLAVTDTQYF. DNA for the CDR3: TGTGCCAGCTCCCCGGGCTTAGCGGTCACAGATACGCAGTATTTT.

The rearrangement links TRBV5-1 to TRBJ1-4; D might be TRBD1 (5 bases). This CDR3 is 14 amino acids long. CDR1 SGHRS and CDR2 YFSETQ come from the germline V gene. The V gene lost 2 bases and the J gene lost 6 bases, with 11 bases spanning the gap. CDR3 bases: TGCGCCAGCAGCTTTCAGGGAATGGATGAAAAACTGTTTTTT. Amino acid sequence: CASSFQGMDEKLFF.

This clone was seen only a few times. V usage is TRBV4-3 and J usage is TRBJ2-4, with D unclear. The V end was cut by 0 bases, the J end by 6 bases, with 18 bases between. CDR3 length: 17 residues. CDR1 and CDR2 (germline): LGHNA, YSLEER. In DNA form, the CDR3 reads TGCGCCAGCAGCCAAGATGCCGCGGCCCTAACGGGAAACATTCAGTACTTC. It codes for CASSQDAAALTGNIQYF.

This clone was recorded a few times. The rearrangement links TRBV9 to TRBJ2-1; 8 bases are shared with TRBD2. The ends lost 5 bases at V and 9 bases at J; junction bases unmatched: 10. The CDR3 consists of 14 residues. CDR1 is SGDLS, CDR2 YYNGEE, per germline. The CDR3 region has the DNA TGTGCCAGCAGTCGAAGCGGGAGTACGAGTGAGCAGTTCTTC. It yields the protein CASSRSGSTSEQFF.

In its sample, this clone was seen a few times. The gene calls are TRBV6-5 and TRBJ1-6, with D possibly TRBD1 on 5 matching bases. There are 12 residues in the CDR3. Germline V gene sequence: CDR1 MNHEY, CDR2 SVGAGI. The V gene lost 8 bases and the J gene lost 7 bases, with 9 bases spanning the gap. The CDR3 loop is CASHRFNSPLHF. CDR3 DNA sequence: TGTGCCAGCCACAGGTTCAATTCACCCCTCCACTTT.

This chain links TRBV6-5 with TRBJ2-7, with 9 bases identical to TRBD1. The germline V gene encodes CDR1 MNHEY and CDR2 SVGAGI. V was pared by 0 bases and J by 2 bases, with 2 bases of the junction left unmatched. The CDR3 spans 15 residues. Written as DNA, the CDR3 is TGTGCCAGCAGTTACTCGACAGGGGGAACCTACGAGCAGTACTTC. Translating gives CASSYSTGGTYEQYF.

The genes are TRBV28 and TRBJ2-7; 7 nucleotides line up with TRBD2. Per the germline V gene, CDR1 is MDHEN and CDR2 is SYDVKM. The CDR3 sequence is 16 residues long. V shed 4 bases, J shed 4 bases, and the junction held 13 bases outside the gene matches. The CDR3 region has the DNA TGTGCCAGCAGTTCCTCGGAGGCGCGGGAGAGATACGAGCAGTACTTC. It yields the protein CASSSSEARERYEQYF.

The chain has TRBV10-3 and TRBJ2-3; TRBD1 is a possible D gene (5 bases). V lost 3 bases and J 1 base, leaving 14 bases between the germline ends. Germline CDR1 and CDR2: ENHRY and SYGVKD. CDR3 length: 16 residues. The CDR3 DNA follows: TGTGCCATCAGTGACCCGATAGGGGCGGGCACAGATACGCAGTATTTT. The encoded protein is CAISDPIGAGTDTQYF.

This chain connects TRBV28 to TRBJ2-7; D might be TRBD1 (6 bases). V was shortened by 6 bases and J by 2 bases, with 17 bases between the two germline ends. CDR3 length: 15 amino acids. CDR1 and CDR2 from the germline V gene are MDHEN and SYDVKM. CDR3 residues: CASSLPAGDPYEQYF. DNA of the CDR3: TGTGCCAGCAGCCTACCCGCAGGGGACCCCTACGAGCAGTACTTC.

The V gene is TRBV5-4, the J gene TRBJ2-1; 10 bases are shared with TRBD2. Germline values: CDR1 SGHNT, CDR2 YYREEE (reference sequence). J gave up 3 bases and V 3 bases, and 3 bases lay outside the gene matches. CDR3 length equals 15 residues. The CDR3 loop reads CASSSGTSDYNEQFF. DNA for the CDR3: TGTGCCAGCAGCTCCGGGACTAGCGACTACAATGAGCAGTTCTTC.

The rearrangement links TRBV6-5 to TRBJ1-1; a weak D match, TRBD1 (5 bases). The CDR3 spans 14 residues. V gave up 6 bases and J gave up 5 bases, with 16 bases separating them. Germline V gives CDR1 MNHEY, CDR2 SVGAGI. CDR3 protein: CASSKGQLGTEAFF. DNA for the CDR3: TGTGCCAGCAGCAAGGGGCAGTTAGGGACTGAAGCTTTCTTT.

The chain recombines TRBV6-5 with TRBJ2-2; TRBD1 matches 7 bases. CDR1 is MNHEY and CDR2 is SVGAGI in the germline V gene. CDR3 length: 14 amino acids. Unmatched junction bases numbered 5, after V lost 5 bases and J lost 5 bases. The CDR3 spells CASSPRQGTGELFF. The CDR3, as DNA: TGTGCCAGCAGTCCCCGACAGGGAACCGGGGAGCTGTTTTTT.

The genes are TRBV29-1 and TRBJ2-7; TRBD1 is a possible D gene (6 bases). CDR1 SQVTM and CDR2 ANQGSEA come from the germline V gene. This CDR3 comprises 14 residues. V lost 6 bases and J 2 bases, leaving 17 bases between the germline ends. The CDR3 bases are TGCAGCGTAAAAACAGGGAGTGGAGCCTACGAGCAGTACTTC. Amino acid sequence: CSVKTGSGAYEQYF.

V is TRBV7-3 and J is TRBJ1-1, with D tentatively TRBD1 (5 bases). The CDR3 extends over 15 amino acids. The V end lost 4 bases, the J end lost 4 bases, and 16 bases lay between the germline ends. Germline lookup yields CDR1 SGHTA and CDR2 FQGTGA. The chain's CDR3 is CASSSRASGGTEAFF. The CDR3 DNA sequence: TGTGCCAGCAGCTCCCGGGCCTCGGGGGGCACTGAAGCTTTCTTT. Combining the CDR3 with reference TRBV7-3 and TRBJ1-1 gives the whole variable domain GAGVSQTPSNKVTEKGKYVELRCDPISGHTALYWYRQSLGQGPEFLIYFQGTGAADDSGLPNDRFFAVRPEGSVSTLKIQRTERGDSAVYLCASSSRASGGTEAFFGQGTRLTVV.

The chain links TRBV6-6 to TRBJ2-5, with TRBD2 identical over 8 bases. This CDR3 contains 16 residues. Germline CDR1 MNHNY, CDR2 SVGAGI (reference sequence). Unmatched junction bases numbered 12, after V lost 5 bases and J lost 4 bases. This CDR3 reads CASSLNQGLEAETQYF. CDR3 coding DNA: TGTGCCAGCAGTCTAAACCAGGGACTAGAAGCAGAGACCCAGTACTTC.

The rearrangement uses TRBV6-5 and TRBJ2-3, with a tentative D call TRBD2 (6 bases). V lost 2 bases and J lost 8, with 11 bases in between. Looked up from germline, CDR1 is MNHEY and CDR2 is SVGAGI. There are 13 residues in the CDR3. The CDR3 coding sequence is TGTGCCAGCAGTTACGCGGGACGGCTTACGCAGTATTTT. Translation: CASSYAGRLTQYF.

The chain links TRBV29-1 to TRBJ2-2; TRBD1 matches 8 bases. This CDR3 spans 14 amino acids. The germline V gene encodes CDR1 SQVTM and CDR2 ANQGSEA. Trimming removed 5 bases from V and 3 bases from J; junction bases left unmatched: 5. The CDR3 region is CSVSDRVDTGELFF. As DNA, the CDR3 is TGCAGCGTTTCGGACAGGGTTGACACCGGGGAGCTGTTTTTT.